These 31 T cell receptor beta chains originate from one sample sequenced in a study of CD8+CD57+ T cells in acquired aplastic anemia. Patients chosen for sequencing had shown CD8+CD57+ cell expansion by flow cytometry. The TCR beta profiling, which covered VDJ combination and CDR3 sequence, was carried out using genomic DNA as the template. TCRdb independently ran MiXCR on the reads; one entry per CDR3 protein. The sample records around 150,000 distinct CDR3 sequences, less than 60% being singletons. The sample was sorted CD4+, CD8+, or CD8+CD57+ T cells (not recorded which) from PBMCs. The receptors were sampled from a human donor with aplastic anemia.

The chain has TRBV3-1 and TRBJ1-3; D possibly corresponds to TRBD1 (5 bases). Germline-derived CDR1 and CDR2 are LGHDT and YNNKEL (reference sequence). This CDR3 spans 16 amino acids. V was cut by 4 bases and J by 4 bases, with 17 bases left in between. The CDR3 loop is CASSRRQSTLGNTIYF. Here the CDR3 DNA reads TGTGCCAGCAGCCGTCGACAGAGTACTTTGGGAAACACCATATATTTT.

The table lists this clonotype with many counts. V is TRBV9 and J is TRBJ2-7; 7 bases match TRBD2. Germline V lookup: CDR1 SGDLS, CDR2 YYNGEE. After removal of 3 bases from V and 6 bases from J, the junction contained 6 bases not matched to a gene. This CDR3 is built from 13 residues. In DNA form, the CDR3 reads TGTGCCAGCAGCGAGCGGGACGACGGCGAGCAGTACTTC. Amino acid sequence: CASSERDDGEQYF.

This clonotype has ten or more counts. The rearrangement joins TRBV19 to TRBJ2-1; tentatively, D is TRBD2 (5 bases). The CDR3 extends over 14 amino acids. Trimming took 7 bases from V and 7 from J, leaving 17 bases between them. Germline CDR1 LNHDA, CDR2 SQIVND (reference sequence). The CDR3, as DNA: TGTGCCAGTAATCTACGGCAGACGGGAAATGAGCAGTTCTTC. Its protein product is CASNLRQTGNEQFF.

This clonotype was recorded many times. The chain combines TRBV12-3 or TRBV12-4 with TRBJ1-5; 9 nucleotides align to TRBD1. There are 15 residues in the CDR3. V dropped 6 bases and J dropped 4; count of bases not matched to a gene: 7. The CDR3, as DNA: TGTGCCAGCAGGGCGGGACAGGGATTGAATCAGCCCCAGCATTTT. The encoded protein is CASRAGQGLNQPQHF.

This clonotype was counted only a few times. The chain is built from TRBV10-2 and TRBJ1-1; no firm D call. The CDR3 length is 15 residues. Between the trimmed V and J ends, which lost 6 bases and 1 base, there was a span of 15 bases. Germline V gives CDR1 WSHSY, CDR2 SAAADI. The CDR3 nucleotides read TGCGCCAGCAGGGAAGTCGCAGGACCGAACACTGAAGCTTTCTTT. Residues: CASREVAGPNTEAFF.

This clonotype was picked up many times. The genes are TRBV10-1 and TRBJ1-4, with D maybe TRBD1 (5 bases). Deletions cut 0 bases from V and 5 bases from J, with 10 bases between. The germline V gene has CDR1 WNHNN and CDR2 SYGVQD (reference sequence). The CDR3 consists of 15 residues. The CDR3 region is CASSESDSNNEKLFF. The CDR3 bases are TGCGCCAGCAGTGAGTCTGACAGCAACAATGAAAAACTGTTTTTT.

There are a few counts of this clonotype. V is TRBV11-1 and J is TRBJ2-3; 10 nucleotides match TRBD1. V lost 5 bases and J lost 5; bases outside the gene matches: 10. The germline CDR1 and CDR2 sequences are SGHAT and FQDESV (reference sequence). The CDR3 is 16 amino acids. The CDR3 DNA sequence: TGTGCCAGCAGCCGGAAAGACAGGGGGCAGAGAGATACGCAGTATTTT. Its translation: CASSRKDRGQRDTQYF. Full variable domain (remainder filled in from reference TRBV11-1 and TRBJ2-3): EAEVAQSPRYKITEKSQAVAFWCDPISGHATLYWYRQILGQGPELLVQFQDESVVDDSQLPKDRFSAERLKGVDSTLKIQPAELGDSAMYLCASSRKDRGQRDTQYFGPGTRLTVL.

This clonotype has just a few counts. This may be a read error, as it is one base from a much larger clone. This chain connects TRBV5-1 to TRBJ1-1; a weak D match, TRBD1 (6 bases). V shed 4 bases and J shed 3 bases, with 13 bases lying between them. From germline, CDR1 is SGHRS and CDR2 YFSETQ. This CDR3 is 14 amino acids long. CDR3 nucleotides: TGCGCCAGCAGCGAAACTCAGGGGTACACTGAAGCTTTCTTT. It encodes CASSETQGYTEAFF.

The chain is built from TRBV25-1 and TRBJ1-6; tentatively, D is TRBD1 (6 bases). The CDR3 sequence is 16 residues long. Germline values: CDR1 MGHDK, CDR2 SYGVNS. The V and J ends lost 6 bases and 11 bases respectively, with 23 bases between them. CDR3 DNA: TGTGCCAGCAGGGCACCGGTAACAGGGAAGGTGACACCCCTCCACTTT. Amino acids: CASRAPVTGKVTPLHF.

With regard to this clonotype: Just one base apart from a much larger clone, this may be a read error. This chain links TRBV19 with TRBJ1-1; 8 bases map to TRBD1. This CDR3 comprises 15 residues. Germline CDR1 reads LNHDA; CDR2 reads SQIVND (reference sequence). V shed 4 bases and J 6 bases; nucleotides not matched to a gene: 10. CDR3 in DNA: TGTGCCAGTAGTAACCCCGAGCCAGGGGGCCCTGAAGCTTTCTTT. Amino acid sequence: CASSNPEPGGPEAFF.

This clonotype has a count of ten or more. The chain uses TRBV19 and TRBJ2-3, with TRBD2 matching over 11 bases. The germline CDR1 and CDR2 sequences are LNHDA and SQIVND (reference sequence). J lost 8 bases, V lost 9 bases, and 13 bases had no gene match. This CDR3 has 15 residues. CDR3 protein: CASSLTSGTQGTQYF. For the CDR3, the DNA is TGTGCCAGCAGTTTGACTAGCGGGACCCAAGGTACGCAGTATTTT.

This clonotype was detected many times. The V gene is TRBV19, the J gene TRBJ1-2, with D possibly matching TRBD1 (6 bases). V gave up 7 bases and J gave up 5 bases, with 17 bases separating them. Germline CDR1 and CDR2: LNHDA and SQIVND (reference sequence). The CDR3 spans 14 residues. The CDR3 bases are TGTGCCAGTACCGCGGACAGTTCCCGATATGGCTACACCTTC. Translated: CASTADSSRYGYTF.

The table lists this clonotype with many counts. This chain connects TRBV20-1 to TRBJ2-6; 10 positions match TRBD2. V lost 1 base and J lost 2; bases outside the gene matches: 5. This CDR3 region has 17 residues. Looked up from germline, CDR1 is DFQATT and CDR2 is SNEGSKA (reference sequence). Here the CDR3 reads CSARGLAGETGANVLTF. Here the CDR3 DNA reads TGCAGTGCTAGAGGTCTAGCGGGAGAGACTGGGGCCAACGTCCTGACTTTC.

About this clonotype itself: Relative to the germline gene, one junction end is altered; a read error may explain this. The V gene is TRBV2, the J gene TRBJ1-6, with TRBD1 as a possible D gene (5 bases). Per the germline V gene, CDR1 is SNHLY and CDR2 is FYNNEI. The CDR3 contains 13 residues. The CDR3 nucleotides read TGCGCCAAAGGGAACTTTCAGGGCTCACCCCTCCACTTT. This sequence encodes CAKGNFQGSPLHF.

This chain links TRBV12-3 or TRBV12-4 with TRBJ1-2; weak D call: TRBD1 (6 bases). Trimming shortened V by 1 base and J by 8 bases, and 20 bases separated the two germline ends. CDR3 length: 16 amino acids. CDR3 loop: CASSLGGRQGSGGYTF. Here the CDR3 DNA reads TGTGCCAGCAGTTTAGGGGGTCGGCAGGGGTCTGGAGGCTACACCTTC.

The chain joins TRBV7-8 to TRBJ1-2; 7 bases agree with TRBD1. Germline-derived CDR1 and CDR2 are SGHVS and FQNEAQ. V was pared by 10 bases and J by 6 bases, with 8 bases of the junction left unmatched. There are 12 residues in the CDR3. CDR3 sequence (DNA): TGTGCCACTGACAGGGCGGGGAATGGCTACACCTTC. As protein: CATDRAGNGYTF.

Notes on this clonotype: The junction does not match germline at one end; this may be a read error. V and J are TRBV24-1 and TRBJ2-3; D assignment may be TRBD1 or TRBD2 (6 bases each). The CDR3 is 14 residues long. Germline values: CDR1 KGHDR, CDR2 SFDVKD. The CDR3 sequence is CATSVQGRPDTRYF. The CDR3 DNA reads as TGTGCTACCAGTGTCCAGGGGAGGCCAGATACGCGGTATTTT.

This clonotype has at least ten counts. J is TRBJ2-3 and V is TRBV7-3; no clear D. V was trimmed by 2 bases and J by 4 bases, leaving 10 bases between them. Germline V CDR1 and CDR2: SGHTA, FQGTGA. This CDR3 has 14 residues. CDR3 in DNA: TGTGCCAGCAGCTTACAGCCCGGAGCAGATACGCAGTATTTT. This gives the protein CASSLQPGADTQYF.

This clonotype appeared many times. This chain connects TRBV11-2 to TRBJ2-1, with 16 bases lining up with TRBD2. There are 17 residues in the CDR3. V was clipped by 5 bases and J by 5 bases; unmatched bases: 6. Per the germline V gene, CDR1 is SGHAT and CDR2 is FQNNGV. CDR3 nucleotide sequence: TGTGCCAGCAGCCCTCCCGGGACTAGCGGGAGGGACAATGAGCAGTTCTTC. Amino acid sequence: CASSPPGTSGRDNEQFF.

Concerning this clonotype: This may come from a read error, since a much larger clone is one base off. This chain uses TRBV5-6 with TRBJ2-1; the D gene is possibly TRBD2 (6 bases). V gave up 5 bases and J gave up 12 bases, with 12 bases separating them. The CDR3 length is 11 residues. Germline lookup yields CDR1 SGHDT and CDR2 YYEEEE. CDR3 DNA: TGTGCCAGCAGTACCGCGGGACGGCAGTTCTTC. This translates into CASSTAGRQFF.

This clonotype was picked up one time. In DNA form, the CDR3 reads TGTGCCATCAGGAGCGACAGGAACAATGAGCAGTTCTTC. Translated, it gives CAIRSDRNNEQFF. This rearrangement joins TRBV10-3 to TRBJ2-1; D is possibly TRBD1 (6 bases). The germline V gene has CDR1 ENHRY and CDR2 SYGVKD. Trimming took 6 bases from V and 5 from J, leaving 11 bases between them. The CDR3 is made up of 13 amino acids.

At least ten counts were recorded for this clonotype. The chain employs TRBV12-3 or TRBV12-4 and TRBJ1-3; 7 bases line up with TRBD1. V lost 7 bases to trimming and J lost 2 bases; unmatched junction nucleotides: 8. The CDR3 contains 15 residues. This CDR3 reads CASTATGVPGNTIYF. The CDR3 nucleotides are TGTGCCAGCACCGCAACAGGGGTCCCTGGAAACACCATATATTTT.

In its sample, this clonotype was seen many times. The rearrangement joins TRBV24-1 to TRBJ2-7; TRBD1 agrees at 10 bases. CDR1 and CDR2 from the germline V gene are KGHDR and SFDVKD. J gave up 6 bases and V 12 bases, and 7 bases lay outside the gene matches. This CDR3 contains 12 residues. CDR3 sequence: CAAGTGVTEQYF. As DNA, the CDR3 is TGTGCCGCCGGGACAGGGGTTACCGAGCAGTACTTC.

The rearrangement joins TRBV24-1 to TRBJ2-7; D remains ambiguous. This CDR3 has 21 amino acids. Germline lookup yields CDR1 KGHDR and CDR2 SFDVKD. The V and J ends lost 5 bases and 3 bases respectively, with 34 bases between them. This CDR3 is CATSATLSPSSYDEVSYEQYF. DNA for the CDR3: TGTGCCACCAGTGCTACGTTATCACCCAGCAGTTACGACGAGGTCAGCTACGAGCAGTACTTC.

This clonotype has ten or more counts. The chain joins TRBV7-2 to TRBJ2-1; 8 nucleotides align to TRBD1. The CDR3 sequence is 16 residues long. The V gene's germline CDR1 is SGHTA and CDR2 FQGNSA. J was trimmed by 5 bases and V by 1 base; bases with no gene match: 7. The CDR3 bases are TGTGCCAGCAGCTTAGTCAGTCAGGGGGCTAACAATGAGCAGTTCTTC. As protein: CASSLVSQGANNEQFF. The full variable domain, completed using reference TRBV7-2 and TRBJ2-1, is GAGVSQSPSNKVTEKGKDVELRCDPISGHTALYWYRQSLGQGLEFLIYFQGNSAPDKSGLPSDRFSAERTGGSVSTLTIQRTQQEDSAVYLCASSLVSQGANNEQFFGPGTRLTVL.

Written as DNA, the CDR3 is TGTGCCAGCAGCCGGGAGGGGATCTACAATGAGCAGTTCTTC. Its translation is CASSREGIYNEQFF. This rearrangement joins TRBV11-1 to TRBJ2-1, with 8 nucleotides matching TRBD2. Trimming cost V 5 bases and J 3 bases; bases outside gene matches: 3. The germline CDR1 and CDR2 sequences are SGHAT and FQDESV (reference sequence). This CDR3 is built from 14 residues.

At least ten counts were recorded for this clonotype. The V and J genes are TRBV5-4 and TRBJ2-7; tentatively, D is TRBD1 (6 bases). Germline CDR1 SGHNT, CDR2 YYREEE (reference sequence). The CDR3 consists of 14 residues. Trimming cost V 4 bases and J 1 base, with 12 bases left between them. The CDR3 sequence: CASSPGTPSYEQYF. The CDR3 nucleotides are TGTGCCAGCAGCCCCGGGACACCTTCCTACGAGCAGTACTTC.

In this sample, this clonotype turned up many times. CDR3 amino acids: CASSHRGQGTEKLFF. CDR3 DNA sequence: TGTGCCAGCAGCCACAGGGGACAGGGGACAGAAAAACTGTTTTTT. The chain uses TRBV5-4 and TRBJ1-4; 10 bases match TRBD1. Per the germline V gene, CDR1 is SGHNT and CDR2 is YYREEE (reference sequence). J was trimmed by 8 bases and V by 4 bases; bases with no gene match: 8. The CDR3 runs 15 residues.

The chain links TRBV4-2 to TRBJ1-1, with D possibly matching TRBD1 (5 bases). Per germline, CDR1 LGHNA and CDR2 YNFKEQ. The ends were cut back, 4 bases at V and 3 bases at J, with 18 bases in the middle. The CDR3 extends over 16 amino acids. The CDR3 DNA sequence: TGTGCCAGCAGCCCCCGCAGGCAGGGAATAGACACTGAAGCTTTCTTT. This gives the protein CASSPRRQGIDTEAFF.

This rearrangement joins TRBV5-4 to TRBJ2-2; the D call may be TRBD1 or TRBD2 (6 bases each). V lost 4 bases and J lost 3, with 13 bases in between. The germline V gene has CDR1 SGHNT and CDR2 YYREEE (reference sequence). This CDR3 contains 15 residues. CDR3 coding DNA: TGTGCCAGCAGCCTGGGGGGCAGGGACACCGGGGAGCTGTTTTTT. Encoded protein: CASSLGGRDTGELFF.

This clonotype has ten or more counts. V gene TRBV9 combines with J gene TRBJ1-5; TRBD1 matches 8 bases. The V gene end was trimmed by 5 bases and the J gene end by 2 bases; junction bases not matched to a gene: 3. Per the germline V gene, CDR1 is SGDLS and CDR2 is YYNGEE. The CDR3 is made up of 14 amino acids. The CDR3, as DNA: TGTGCCAGCAGTCGGGGACAGGGCAATCAGCCCCAGCATTTT. Residues: CASSRGQGNQPQHF.